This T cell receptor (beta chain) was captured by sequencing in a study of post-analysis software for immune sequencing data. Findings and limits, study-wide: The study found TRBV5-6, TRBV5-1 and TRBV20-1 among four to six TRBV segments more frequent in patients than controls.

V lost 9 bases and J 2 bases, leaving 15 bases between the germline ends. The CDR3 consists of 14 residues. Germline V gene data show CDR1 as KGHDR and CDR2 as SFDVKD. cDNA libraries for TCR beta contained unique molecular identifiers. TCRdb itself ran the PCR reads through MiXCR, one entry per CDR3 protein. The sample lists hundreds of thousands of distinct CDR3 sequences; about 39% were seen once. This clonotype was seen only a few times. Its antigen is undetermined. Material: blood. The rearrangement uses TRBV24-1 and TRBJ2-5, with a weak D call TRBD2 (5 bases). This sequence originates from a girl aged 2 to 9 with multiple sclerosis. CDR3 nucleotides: TGTGCCACCTGCGGCGGGTGGATTCAAGAGACCCAGTACTTC. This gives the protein CATCGGWIQETQYF.